This is a list of T cell receptor beta chains from one sample in a study of control samples from healthy donors and cancer patients. The data were produced by immunoSEQ multiplex PCR, yet TCRdb's version contains in-frame clones alone and is incomplete. The sample has fewer than 500,000 clones; about nine tenths are singletons. Material: PBMCs. These receptors were collected from a man aged 40-49 years with head and neck cancer. CDR3s leave out the opening cysteine and the closing phenylalanine or tryptophan.

TRBV12-3/TRBV12-4	TRBJ1-1	ASSVLGGTEAF
TRBV5-5	TRBJ1-1	ASSFQGGNTEAF
TRBV30	TRBJ1-2	AWRGQGAYGYT
TRBV29-1	TRBJ2-7	SVKGDYASYEQY
TRBV4-3	TRBJ1-2	ASSQSRAYGYT
TRBV27	TRBJ2-5	ASSSGTPTQY
TRBV14	TRBJ2-6	ASSSSGANVLT
TRBV7-3	TRBJ2-3	ASSFDRRDTQY
TRBV27	TRBJ2-7	ASRVAGITYEQY
TRBV20-1	TRBJ2-1	SARRGDEQF
TRBV7-8	TRBJ2-7	ASSSPPWVSYEQY
TRBV19	TRBJ1-2	ASSAGQWSVANYGYT
TRBV7-8	TRBJ1-1	ASGALRNTEAF
TRBV24-1	TRBJ2-2	ATSDFVGFTGELF
TRBV19	TRBJ2-5	ASRRLGQGIQETQY
TRBV9	TRBJ2-2	ASSVGTSGGANTGELF
TRBV19	TRBJ1-1	ASSRSGKSEAF
TRBV10-3	TRBJ1-2	AISENKGSNRATSAIT
TRBV6-5	TRBJ2-7	ASPPLDSSYEQY
TRBV28	TRBJ2-5	ASSVEQETQY
TRBV29-1	TRBJ2-2	SGGSSNTGELF
TRBV6-6	TRBJ2-7	ASSRGGGGEAYEQY
TRBV28	TRBJ2-2	ASSGGEPGELF
TRBV11-2	TRBJ2-3	ASRILAGEHASSTDTQY
TRBV7-9	TRBJ2-7	ASTNYRGEREQY
TRBV28	TRBJ2-5	ASSLTRREETQY
TRBV6-5	TRBJ1-2	ASRITGFQYGYT
TRBV10-3	TRBJ1-2	AISKEGGYT
TRBV7-2	TRBJ1-1	ASSYVGENTEAF
TRBV2	TRBJ1-2	ASSEWAGDLAGYT
TRBV28	TRBJ1-4	ASKGGFNEKLF
TRBV6-5	TRBJ1-6	ASSYSRDALH
TRBV27	TRBJ1-2	ASSLWGTGLYGYT
TRBV6-5	TRBJ2-1	ASSYSSYNEQF
TRBV27	TRBJ2-5	ASSPLAGGPETQY
TRBV30	TRBJ2-2	ASLVRLAGELF
TRBV27	TRBJ2-2	ASSPLGQENTGELF
TRBV6-5	TRBJ2-1	ASSYRPYNEQF
TRBV28	TRBJ1-2	ASSLTGRGGYT
TRBV18	TRBJ2-6	ASSPMGIGSWANVLT
TRBV5-1	TRBJ2-7	ASSLGQNSHEQY
TRBV7-3	TRBJ1-1	ASSFQQGREAF
TRBV3-1/TRBV3-2	TRBJ2-7	ASSQGAGTAYEQY
TRBV20-1	TRBJ2-2	SASSGTGELF
TRBV5-4	TRBJ1-4	ASSLSGERAEKLF
TRBV19	TRBJ2-1	ASSPGTVGGEQF
TRBV28	TRBJ1-3	ASSPGQGGGNTIY
TRBV28	TRBJ2-7	ASSLDRVSQLYEQY
TRBV6-2/TRBV6-3	TRBJ1-2	ASSRPSDYGYT
TRBV24-1	TRBJ2-2	ATSDFGLTGPGGELF
TRBV19	TRBJ2-6	ASSISGANVLT
TRBV4-3	TRBJ1-2	ASSPGQEDSYGYT
TRBV19	TRBJ2-4	ASSIWGGASDDIQY